This T cell receptor beta chain was identified in a study of CD8 T cells in ankylosing spondylitis. Whole-study results and caveats: The study identified a TCR beta motif of several highly homologous variants that appeared characteristic of ankylosing spondylitis blood. Peripheral blood held disease-linked clones only at relatively low frequency, and these were CD8+.

A quantitative 5'-RACE method, one with molecular barcodes, was used to make TCR beta libraries. TCRdb re-derived calls from the 5' RACE reads in MiXCR, one entry per CDR3 protein. The table includes under 400,000 distinct CDR3 sequences, 11% detected once. As regards this clonotype: What it binds is not known.

This clonotype originated in a female donor with ankylosing spondylitis or in good health (not recorded which). Sequencing input: blood, either unsorted or a sorted T cell fraction (not recorded which).

CDR3 protein: CASSEGPTEAFF. The CDR3 DNA reads as TGTGCCAGCAGTGAAGGGCCTACTGAAGCTTTCTTT. The rearrangement uses TRBV25-1 and TRBJ1-1; D is unclear. Trimming removed 2 bases from V and 5 bases from J, with 6 bases in between. This CDR3 region has 12 residues. The germline V gene has CDR1 MGHDK and CDR2 SYGVNS.